Shown below are 16 T cell receptor beta chains from a single sample sequenced in a study of shared clonotypes between healthy human individuals. Data came from immunoSEQ multiplex PCR; TCRdb stores just in-frame clones and leaves some out. The sample consists of around 2.1 million clones, approximately 94% of them appearing once. Positive CCR7 selection of CD45RO-negative cells yielded the naive CD8 cells, and terminally differentiated effector memory CD45RA+ cells were excluded. Sequencing was performed on naive CD8+ T cells from PBMCs. The source is a man between 18 and 35 years old in good health. Some clones in this sample may be carry-over from other donors' samples.

The chain links TRBV7-9 to TRBJ2-2; 12 positions match TRBD2. CDR3 length: 13 amino acids. Per germline, CDR1 SEHNR and CDR2 FQNEAQ (reference sequence). Trimming cost V 8 bases and J 7 bases; bases outside gene matches: 2. CDR3 sequence: CASLAGGVGELFF. The CDR3 region has the DNA TGTGCCAGCCTAGCGGGAGGGGTCGGGGAGCTGTTTTTT. The full variable domain, completed using reference TRBV7-9 and TRBJ2-2, is DTGVSQNPRHKITKRGQNVTFRCDPISEHNRLYWYRQTLGQGPEFLTYFQNEAQLEKSRLLSDRFSAERPKGSFSTLEIQRTEQGDSAMYLCASLAGGVGELFFGEGSRLTVL.

A single count supports this clone. The chain carries TRBV19 and TRBJ1-1; D perhaps matches TRBD1 (5 bases). Germline V gives CDR1 LNHDA, CDR2 SQIVND (reference sequence). CDR3 size: 14 residues. V lost 4 bases to trimming and J lost 5 bases, with 14 bases between them. Here the CDR3 reads CASSNRDLVTEAFF. The DNA for the CDR3 is TGTGCCAGTAGTAACCGGGACTTGGTGACTGAAGCTTTCTTT.

The chain has TRBV6-5 and TRBJ2-7; TRBD1 matches at 7 bases. The CDR3 is 15 amino acids. The ends lost 4 bases at V and 3 bases at J; junction bases unmatched: 9. Germline-derived CDR1 and CDR2 are MNHEY and SVGAGI. CDR3 bases: TGTGCCAGCAGTTCACAGGACAGGCCACTCTACGAGCAGTACTTC. It is translated as CASSSQDRPLYEQYF.

J is TRBJ1-5 and V is TRBV7-2; D not certain. The CDR3 length is 14 residues. Trimming shortened V by 2 bases and J by 4 bases, and 9 bases separated the two germline ends. Germline V gene data show CDR1 as SGHTA and CDR2 as FQGNSA. CDR3 residues: CASSLWLENQPQHF. CDR3 sequence (DNA): TGTGCCAGCAGCTTATGGTTAGAGAATCAGCCCCAGCATTTT.

V gene TRBV11-1 combines with J gene TRBJ2-1; the match to TRBD2 covers 8 bases. V was pared by 3 bases and J by 6 bases, with 4 bases of the junction left unmatched. The CDR3 totals 14 residues. Germline V CDR1 and CDR2: SGHAT, FQDESV (reference sequence). CDR3 sequence reads: CASSFTSGPNEQFF. DNA of the CDR3: TGTGCCAGCAGCTTTACTAGCGGTCCCAATGAGCAGTTCTTC.

The rearrangement joins TRBV5-1 to TRBJ2-7; weak D call: TRBD2 (6 bases). Trimming cost V 0 bases and J 6 bases, with 16 bases left between them. From germline, CDR1 is SGHRS and CDR2 YFSETQ. This CDR3 comprises 15 residues. The CDR3 sequence: CASSLGAPRAGEQYF. The CDR3 DNA sequence: TGCGCCAGCAGCTTGGGGGCCCCCAGAGCGGGCGAGCAGTACTTC.

The chain is built from TRBV18 and TRBJ2-2; the D call may be TRBD1 or TRBD2 (5 bases each). Germline V gene lookup returns CDR1 KGHSH and CDR2 LQKENI. The CDR3 sequence is 14 residues long. The ends were cut back, 6 bases at V and 6 bases at J, with 14 bases in the middle. In nucleotides, the CDR3 is TGTGCCAGCTCCCCTAGGGGAGTCCCCGGGGAGCTGTTTTTT. As protein: CASSPRGVPGELFF.

The V gene is TRBV7-9, the J gene TRBJ1-2; perhaps TRBD1 as D (5 bases). Germline-derived CDR1 and CDR2 are SEHNR and FQNEAQ (reference sequence). The CDR3 sequence is 14 residues long. The ends were cut back, 5 bases at V and 3 bases at J, with 13 bases in the middle. Written as DNA, the CDR3 is TGTGCCAGCAGCCTGGCCGACAGATACTATGGCTACACCTTC. This gives the protein CASSLADRYYGYTF.

This clone was recorded once. V gene TRBV7-9 combines with J gene TRBJ2-7; 9 bases map to TRBD1. Germline-derived CDR1 and CDR2 are SEHNR and FQNEAQ (reference sequence). The CDR3 is 17 residues long. V was pared by 0 bases and J by 3 bases, with 9 bases of the junction left unmatched. CDR3 loop: CASSLAKETGGIYEQYF. The CDR3 nucleotides are TGTGCCAGCAGCTTAGCCAAGGAGACAGGGGGAATCTACGAGCAGTACTTC.

This sequence joins TRBV11-2 and TRBJ1-6; D is undetermined. V was pared by 0 bases and J by 0 bases, with 12 bases between. The germline CDR1 and CDR2 sequences are SGHAT and FQNNGV. The CDR3 length is 18 residues. In nucleotides, the CDR3 is TGTGCCAGCAGCTTAGATCGAACACCGAGCTCCTATAATTCACCCCTCCACTTT. Protein sequence: CASSLDRTPSSYNSPLHF.

This chain joins TRBV18 and TRBJ2-1; TRBD1 aligns across 9 bases. In germline, CDR1 is KGHSH, CDR2 LQKENI. Losses at the gene ends were 3 bases for V and 7 bases for J; bases not matched to a gene: 7. The CDR3 has 15 amino acids. CDR3 DNA: TGTGCCAGCTCACCTACAGGGGGCGAGTGGAATGAGCAGTTCTTC. Amino acids: CASSPTGGEWNEQFF.

The chain joins TRBV4-2 to TRBJ2-1, with TRBD2 identical over 14 bases. The junction had 3 bases not matched to a gene; V was cut back by 4 bases and J by 4 bases. CDR3 length: 16 residues. Germline values: CDR1 LGHNA, CDR2 YNFKEQ. CDR3 nucleotide sequence: TGTGCCAGCAGCCCGGGGACTAGCGGGAGTTACAATGAGCAGTTCTTC. Amino acids: CASSPGTSGSYNEQFF.

V and J are TRBV13 and TRBJ2-7; a possible D gene is TRBD1 (6 bases). Trimming took 0 bases from V and 0 from J, leaving 12 bases between them. CDR1 is PRHDT, CDR2 FYEKMQ, per germline (reference sequence). The CDR3 is 16 amino acids. The CDR3 sequence: CASSLGTGIDSYEQYF. The CDR3 DNA follows: TGTGCCAGCAGCTTAGGGACAGGAATTGACTCCTACGAGCAGTACTTC. Looking up the rest from reference TRBV13 and TRBJ2-7 gives the full variable domain: AAGVIQSPRHLIKEKRETATLKCYPIPRHDTVYWYQQGPGQDPQFLISFYEKMQSDKGSIPDRFSAQQFSDYHSELNMSSLELGDSALYFCASSLGTGIDSYEQYFGPGTRLTVT.

This sequence joins TRBV10-2 and TRBJ1-3, with TRBD1 matching over 8 bases. The CDR3 totals 15 residues. Trimming took 7 bases from V and 2 from J; bases not matched to a gene: 7. Germline V gene sequence: CDR1 WSHSY, CDR2 SAAADI. In DNA, the CDR3 is TGCGCCAGCACGCCTCAGGGGGCGGCTGGAAACACCATATATTTT. It encodes CASTPQGAAGNTIYF.

The rearrangement links TRBV6-5 to TRBJ2-7; 9 bases match TRBD2. CDR3 length equals 14 residues. V gave up 5 bases and J gave up 7 bases; unmatched junction bases: 9. Germline V gene data show CDR1 as MNHEY and CDR2 as SVGAGI. CDR3 sequence: CASSPAGGLGEQYF. The CDR3 nucleotides read TGTGCCAGCAGTCCCGCGGGGGGGCTGGGGGAGCAGTACTTC.

As for this clone: Other DNA sequences within the sample encode an identical CDR3. V gene TRBV5-6 combines with J gene TRBJ1-1, with D possibly being TRBD1 (5 bases). V was clipped by 4 bases and J by 0 bases, with 7 bases between them. The germline gives CDR1 SGHDT, CDR2 YYEEEE. The CDR3 covers 13 residues. As DNA, the CDR3 is TGTGCCAGCAGCCTGGGGGTGAACACTGAAGCTTTCTTT. Its translation: CASSLGVNTEAFF.